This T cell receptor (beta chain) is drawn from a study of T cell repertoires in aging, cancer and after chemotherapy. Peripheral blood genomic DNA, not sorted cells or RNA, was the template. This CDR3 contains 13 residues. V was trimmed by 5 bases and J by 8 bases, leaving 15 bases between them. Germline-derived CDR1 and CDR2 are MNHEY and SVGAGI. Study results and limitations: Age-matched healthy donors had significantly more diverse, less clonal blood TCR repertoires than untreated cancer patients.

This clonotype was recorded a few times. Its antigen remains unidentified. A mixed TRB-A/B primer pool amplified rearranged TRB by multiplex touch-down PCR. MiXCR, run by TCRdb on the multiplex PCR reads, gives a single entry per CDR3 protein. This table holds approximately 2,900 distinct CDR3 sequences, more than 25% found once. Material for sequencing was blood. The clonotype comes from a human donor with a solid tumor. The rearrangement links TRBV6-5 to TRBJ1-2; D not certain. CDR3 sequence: CASSPLRARGYTF. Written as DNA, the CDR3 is TGTGCCAGCAGTCCCTTGCGGGCTAGGGGCTACACCTTC.